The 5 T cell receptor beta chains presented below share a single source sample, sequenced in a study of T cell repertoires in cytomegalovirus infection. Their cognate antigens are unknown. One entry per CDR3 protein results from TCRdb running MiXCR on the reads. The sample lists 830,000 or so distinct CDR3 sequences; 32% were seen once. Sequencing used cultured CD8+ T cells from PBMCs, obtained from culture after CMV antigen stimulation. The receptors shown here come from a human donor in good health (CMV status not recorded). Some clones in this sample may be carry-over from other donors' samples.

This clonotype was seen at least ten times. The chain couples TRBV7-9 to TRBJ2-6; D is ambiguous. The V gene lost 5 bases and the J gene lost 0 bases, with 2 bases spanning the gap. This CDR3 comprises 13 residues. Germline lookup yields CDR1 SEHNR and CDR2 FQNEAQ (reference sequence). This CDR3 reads CASSPSGANVLTF. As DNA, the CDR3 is TGTGCCAGCAGCCCCTCTGGGGCCAACGTCCTGACTTTC.

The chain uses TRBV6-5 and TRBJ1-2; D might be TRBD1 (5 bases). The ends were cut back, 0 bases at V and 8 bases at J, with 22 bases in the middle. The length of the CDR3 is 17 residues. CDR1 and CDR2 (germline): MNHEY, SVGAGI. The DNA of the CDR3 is TGTGCCAGCAGTTACTCGGTCCAGGGAACAGACTACCCAGGCTACACCTTC. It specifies CASSYSVQGTDYPGYTF.

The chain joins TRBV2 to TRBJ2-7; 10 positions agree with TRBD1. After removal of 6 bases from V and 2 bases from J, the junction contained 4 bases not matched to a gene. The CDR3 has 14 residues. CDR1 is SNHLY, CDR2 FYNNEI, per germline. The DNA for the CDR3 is TGTGCCAGCAGGGGGACAGGGGTGACCTACGAGCAGTACGTC. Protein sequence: CASRGTGVTYEQYV.

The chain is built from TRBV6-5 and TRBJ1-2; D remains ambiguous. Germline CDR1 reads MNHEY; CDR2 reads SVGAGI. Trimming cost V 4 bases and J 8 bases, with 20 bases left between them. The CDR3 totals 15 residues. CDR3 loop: CASSSATPPTWGYTF. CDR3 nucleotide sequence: TGTGCCAGCAGTTCCGCTACCCCTCCGACGTGGGGCTACACCTTC.

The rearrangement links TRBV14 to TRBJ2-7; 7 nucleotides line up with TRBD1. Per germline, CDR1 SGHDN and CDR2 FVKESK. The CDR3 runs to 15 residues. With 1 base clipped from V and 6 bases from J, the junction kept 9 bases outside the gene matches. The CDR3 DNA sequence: TGTGCCAGCAGCCAAGGGACAGGACGCCCTGCCGAGCAGTACTTC. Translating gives CASSQGTGRPAEQYF.